This T cell receptor (beta chain) comes out of a study of CD8 T cells in Susac syndrome. V was clipped by 3 bases and J by 6 bases, with 12 bases between them. CDR3 size: 13 residues. Germline CDR1 and CDR2: SGHRS and YFSETQ. Sequencing targeted TCR beta in T cells from blood (CD8+ and CD4+). Reverse transcription of about 0.5 to 1 ug RNA was carried out with random hexamers. TCRdb ran MiXCR on the immunoSEQ multiplex PCR reads and lists one entry per CDR3 protein. This table holds about 150,000 distinct CDR3 sequences, approximately 96% found once. This receptor was taken from a human donor with Susac syndrome. The gene calls are TRBV5-1 and TRBJ1-2; no reliable D call. The sequenced material came from CD4+ T cells from PBMCs. CDR3 residues: CASSSFELHGYTF. Here the CDR3 DNA reads TGCGCCAGCAGCTCTTTTGAACTGCATGGCTACACCTTC.